Included here is one TCR beta chain sequence, with context. Its cognate antigen is unknown. Trimming took off 5 bases at V and 5 bases at J, with 15 bases between the two ends. Germline lookup yields CDR1 MNHEY and CDR2 SVGAGI. The CDR3 spans 15 residues. This record comes from a study of T cell clonotyping in hematopoietic cell transplantation. Whole-study results and caveats: No sorting was done, leaving CD4 and CD8 contributions mixed. Recipient TCR diversity dropped after transplant; expanded clonotypes rose from day 30 to 180. Broader posttransplant TCR repertoire diversity was predicted by graft donor and pretransplant recipient Inverse Simpson Index values. Few recipient clonotypes overlapped donors; over 95% were de novo at given depth.

Data came from immunoSEQ multiplex PCR; TCRdb stores just in-frame clones and leaves some out. The table has 40,000 to 55,000 clones, 94% seen once. The rearrangement uses TRBV6-5 and TRBJ2-2; D may be TRBD2 (6 bases). This receptor was obtained from a woman aged 45-60 years in good health. Some clones in this sample may be carry-over from other donors' samples. Sample: peripheral blood mononuclear cells. This chain's CDR3 is CASSRAGQGTGELFF. The CDR3 coding sequence is TGTGCCAGCAGTCGAGCGGGCCAGGGTACCGGGGAGCTGTTTTTT.